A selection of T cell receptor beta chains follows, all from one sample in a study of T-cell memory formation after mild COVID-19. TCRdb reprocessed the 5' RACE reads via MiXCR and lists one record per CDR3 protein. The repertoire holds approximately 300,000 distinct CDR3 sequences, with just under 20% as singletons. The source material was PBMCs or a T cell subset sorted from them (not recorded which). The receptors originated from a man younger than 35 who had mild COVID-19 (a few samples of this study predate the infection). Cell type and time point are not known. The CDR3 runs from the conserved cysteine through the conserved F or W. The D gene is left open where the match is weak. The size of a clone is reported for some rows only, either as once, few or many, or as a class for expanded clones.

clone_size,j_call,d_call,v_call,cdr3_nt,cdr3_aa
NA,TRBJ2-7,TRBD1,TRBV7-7,TGTGCCAGCAGCTTTCCAGGGGGAATCACCTACGAGCAGTACTTC,CASSFPGGITYEQYF
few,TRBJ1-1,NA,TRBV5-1,TGCGCCAGCAGCTTGTTTTCAGGGGATAACACTGAAGCTTTCTTT,CASSLFSGDNTEAFF
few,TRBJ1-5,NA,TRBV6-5,TGTGCCAGCAGTTACTCCTGGAATCAGCCCCAGCATTTT,CASSYSWNQPQHF
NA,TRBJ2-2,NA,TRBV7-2,TGTGCCAGCAGCTTACTAGTGGGTGGGACCGGGGAGCTGTTTTTT,CASSLLVGGTGELFF
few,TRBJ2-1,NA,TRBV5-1,TGCGCCAGCAGCTTGGGGACTGGCCCTACGAATGAGCAGTTCTTC,CASSLGTGPTNEQFF
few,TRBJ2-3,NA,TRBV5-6,TGTGCCAGCAGCTTGTCAGGGGACGCAGATACGCAGTATTTT,CASSLSGDADTQYF
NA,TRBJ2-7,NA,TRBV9,TGTGCCAGCAGCGGGGGAGCAGGGGACTTTTACGAGCAGTACTTC,CASSGGAGDFYEQYF
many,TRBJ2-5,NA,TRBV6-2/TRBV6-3,TGTGCCAGCAGTTCTTTGCGGGGCCAAGAGACCCAGTACTTC,CASSSLRGQETQYF
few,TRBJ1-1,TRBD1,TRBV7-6,TGTGCCAGCAGCCCACGGGACAGGGGGAACACTGAAGCTTTCTTT,CASSPRDRGNTEAFF
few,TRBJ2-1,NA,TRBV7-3,TGTGCCAGCAGCTTATTTCCGGCAGGGGATATCGGACAGTCAGCCTACAATGAGCAGTTCTTC,CASSLFPAGDIGQSAYNEQFF
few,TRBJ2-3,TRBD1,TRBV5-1,TGCGCCAGCAGCGCCGGGGACAGTATCAATACGCAGTATTTT,CASSAGDSINTQYF
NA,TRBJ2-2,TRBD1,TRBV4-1,TGCGCCAGCAGTCAAACGGGACAGGGTTACACCGGGGAGCTGTTTTTT,CASSQTGQGYTGELFF
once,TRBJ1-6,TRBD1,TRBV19,TGTGCCAGTAGTACGACAGGGAGGGATTCACCCCTCCACTTT,CASSTTGRDSPLHF
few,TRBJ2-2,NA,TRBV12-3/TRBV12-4,TGTGCCAGCGGCCGCGGGGCGAGAGAAACCGGGGAGCTGTTTTTT,CASGRGARETGELFF
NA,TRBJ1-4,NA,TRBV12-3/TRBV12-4,TGTGCCAGCGGAGCCGGGGCCCTGGATGAAAAACTGTTTTTT,CASGAGALDEKLFF
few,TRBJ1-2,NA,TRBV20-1,TGCAGTGCTAGTTTGACAGCTTTTTATGGCTACACCTTC,CSASLTAFYGYTF
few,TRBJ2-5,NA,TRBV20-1,TGCAGTGCTAGACCGGGACACCTCCAAGAGACCCAGTACTTC,CSARPGHLQETQYF
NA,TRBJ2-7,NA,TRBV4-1,TGCGCCAGCAGCCAAGTATCGGCAGTGCTTGCCTACGAGCAGTACTTC,CASSQVSAVLAYEQYF
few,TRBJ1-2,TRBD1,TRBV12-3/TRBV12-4,TGTGCCAGCAGTCTCCGGACAGGGGGCGCCCGCTATGGCTACACCTTC,CASSLRTGGARYGYTF
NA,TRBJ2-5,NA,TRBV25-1,TGTGCCAGCAGTGAATCTGGCGGGGAAGAGACCCAGTACTTC,CASSESGGEETQYF
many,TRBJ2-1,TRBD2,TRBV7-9,TGTGCCAGCAGCTCGCGAGCGGGGGGGCCGGTCTTC,CASSSRAGGPVF
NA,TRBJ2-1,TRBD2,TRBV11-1,TGTGCCAGCAGCCCAACGGGGGGTAGCCGGCCCTACAATGAGCAGTTCTTC,CASSPTGGSRPYNEQFF
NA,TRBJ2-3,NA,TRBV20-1,TGCAGTGCTAGGAGGGGCCGAGATACGCAGTATTTT,CSARRGRDTQYF
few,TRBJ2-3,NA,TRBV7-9,TGTGCCAGCAGCTTAGCAAGACAGGCCGCGGATACGCAGTATTTT,CASSLARQAADTQYF
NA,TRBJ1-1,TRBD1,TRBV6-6,TGTGCCAGCAGTGGCCCGGACAGGGGGAACACTGAAGCTTTCTTT,CASSGPDRGNTEAFF
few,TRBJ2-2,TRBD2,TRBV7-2,TGTGCCAGCAGCTTGCTAGCGGGGGGGGACACCGGGGAGCTGTTTTTT,CASSLLAGGDTGELFF
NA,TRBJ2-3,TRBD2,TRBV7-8,TGTGCCAGCAGCTTAGCAACCGGGGGGTTCACAGATACGCAGTATTTT,CASSLATGGFTDTQYF
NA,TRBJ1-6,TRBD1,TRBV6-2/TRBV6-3,TGTGCCAGCAATACAGGGGGTCAGAAATCACCCCTCCACTTT,CASNTGGQKSPLHF
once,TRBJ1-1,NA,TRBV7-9,TGTGCCAGCAGCACCAGTAGGAGCCTGAAAACTGAAGCTTTCTTT,CASSTSRSLKTEAFF
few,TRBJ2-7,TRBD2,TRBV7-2,TGTGCCAGCAGCGAGCGGGGGGCAGGGGAAGAGCAGTACTTC,CASSERGAGEEQYF
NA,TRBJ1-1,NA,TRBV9,TGTGCCAGCAGCGTAGAGAGGGCGACTGAAGCTTTCTTT,CASSVERATEAFF
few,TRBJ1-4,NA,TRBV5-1,TGCGCCAGCAGCTTGTCGGGGCCGGGAGAAAAACTGTTTTTT,CASSLSGPGEKLFF
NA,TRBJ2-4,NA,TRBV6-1,TGTGCCAGCAGTGAAGCGGGGAACATTCAGTACTTC,CASSEAGNIQYF
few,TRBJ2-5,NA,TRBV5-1,TGCGCCAGCAGCTTGGCCGGGAGAACCGTCGAGACCCAGTACTTC,CASSLAGRTVETQYF
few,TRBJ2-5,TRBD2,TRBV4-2,TGTGCCAGCAGCCAAGATTTGGACCTCCGCGGGGGGACCCAGTACTTC,CASSQDLDLRGGTQYF
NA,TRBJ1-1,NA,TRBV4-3,TGCGCCAGCAGCCGACTAACAGGGACTGAAGCTTTCTTT,CASSRLTGTEAFF
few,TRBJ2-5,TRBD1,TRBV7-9,TGTGCCAGTGAGGGACAGGGACAAGAGACCCAGTACTTC,CASEGQGQETQYF
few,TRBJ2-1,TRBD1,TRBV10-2,TGCGCCAGCAGGAGGGGGCTGGGCTATGAGCAGTTCTTC,CASRRGLGYEQFF
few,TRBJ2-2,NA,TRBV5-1,TGCGCCAGCAGCTTGGAACAGGGGAACACCGGGGAGCTGTTTTTT,CASSLEQGNTGELFF
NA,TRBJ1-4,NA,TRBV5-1,TGCGCCAGCAGCTTGGGGCAGGTCCATGAAAAACTGTTTTTT,CASSLGQVHEKLFF
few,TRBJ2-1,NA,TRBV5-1,TGCGCCAGCAGCCGTGCCGCCCCCTACAATGAGCAGTTCTTC,CASSRAAPYNEQFF
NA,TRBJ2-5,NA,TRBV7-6,TGTGCCAGCAGCTCATACAGTAAAGAGACCCAGTACTTC,CASSSYSKETQYF